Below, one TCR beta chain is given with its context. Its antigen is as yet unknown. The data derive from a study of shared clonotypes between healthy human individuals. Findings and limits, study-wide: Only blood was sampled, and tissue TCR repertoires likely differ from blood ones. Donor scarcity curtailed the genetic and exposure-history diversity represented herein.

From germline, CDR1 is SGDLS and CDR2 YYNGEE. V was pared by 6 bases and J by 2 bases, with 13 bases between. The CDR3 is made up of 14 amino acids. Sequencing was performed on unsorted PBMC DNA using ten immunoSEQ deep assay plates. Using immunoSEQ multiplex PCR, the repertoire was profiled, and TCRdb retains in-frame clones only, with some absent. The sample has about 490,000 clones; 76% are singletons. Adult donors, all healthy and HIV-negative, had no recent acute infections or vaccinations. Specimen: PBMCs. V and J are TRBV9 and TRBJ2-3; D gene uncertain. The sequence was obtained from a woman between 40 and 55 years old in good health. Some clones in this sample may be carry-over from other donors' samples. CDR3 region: CASNRAAPTDTQYF. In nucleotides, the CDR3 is TGTGCCAGCAACCGCGCGGCCCCCACAGATACGCAGTATTTT.